This T cell receptor beta chain stems from a study of OX40 agonist ivuxolimab in advanced cancers. Study summary: Enrolled patients in dose escalation had cancers that were hepatocellular carcinoma, melanoma, renal cell or head and neck cancer. Study-level points and caveats: Average numbers of expanded clones were greater in CD8+ T cells than in CD4+.

Prior autoimmune disease or systemic immunosuppression barred patients. With respect to this clone: Its matching antigen is unknown.

Deletions cut 3 bases from V and 2 bases from J, with 14 bases between. The CDR3 sequence is 15 residues long. From germline, CDR1 is KGHSY and CDR2 FQNENV. The repertoire was sequenced with immunoSEQ multiplex PCR; TCRdb's copy has only in-frame clones and lacks some. The data hold some 60,000 clones, with roughly 90% observed a single time. The specimen comprised CD4+ or CD8+ T cells sorted from blood, sampled in a trial of the OX40 agonist ivuxolimab. This receptor was taken from an adult with an advanced solid tumor such as melanoma, head and neck, liver or kidney cancer. The chain joins TRBV16 to TRBJ2-7; D is perhaps TRBD1 (6 bases). CDR3 amino acids: CASSQASQGTYEQYF. CDR3 nucleotide sequence: TGTGCCAGCAGCCAGGCCAGCCAGGGGACCTACGAGCAGTACTTC.